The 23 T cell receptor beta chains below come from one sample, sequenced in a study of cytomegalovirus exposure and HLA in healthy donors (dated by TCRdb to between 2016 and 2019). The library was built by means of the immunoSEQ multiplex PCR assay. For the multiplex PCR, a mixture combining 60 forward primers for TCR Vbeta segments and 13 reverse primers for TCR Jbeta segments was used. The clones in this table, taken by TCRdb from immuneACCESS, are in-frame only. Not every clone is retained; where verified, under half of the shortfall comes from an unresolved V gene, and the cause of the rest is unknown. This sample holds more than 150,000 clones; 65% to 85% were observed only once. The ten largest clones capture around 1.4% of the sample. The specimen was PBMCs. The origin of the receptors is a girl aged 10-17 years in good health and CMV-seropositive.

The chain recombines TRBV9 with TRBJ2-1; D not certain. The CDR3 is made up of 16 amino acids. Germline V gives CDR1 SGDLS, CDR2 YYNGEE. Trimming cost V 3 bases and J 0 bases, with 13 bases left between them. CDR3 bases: TGTGCCAGCAGCGCTCCGACTGCCACCTCCTACAATGAGCAGTTCTTC. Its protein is CASSAPTATSYNEQFF.

The CDR3 DNA reads TGTGCCAGCAGTGAGGGAGTTGGTGGCAATCAGCCCCAGCATTTT. This encodes CASSEGVGGNQPQHF. The chain joins TRBV6-1 to TRBJ1-5; D gene unclear. The CDR3 sequence is 15 residues long. V lost 3 bases and J lost 2, with 11 bases in between. Germline CDR1 and CDR2: MNHNS and SASEGT.

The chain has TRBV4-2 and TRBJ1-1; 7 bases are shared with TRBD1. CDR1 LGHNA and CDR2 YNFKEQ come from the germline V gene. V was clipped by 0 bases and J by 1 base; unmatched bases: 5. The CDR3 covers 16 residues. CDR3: CASSQDPEGANTEAFF. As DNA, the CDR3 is TGTGCCAGCAGCCAAGATCCGGAGGGGGCGAACACTGAAGCTTTCTTT.

As DNA, the CDR3 is TGTGCCAGCAAGGGGGCGCGGGAAAAACTGTTTTTT. It yields the protein CASKGAREKLFF. The V gene is TRBV19, the J gene TRBJ1-4; 7 nucleotides align to TRBD1. V shed 9 bases, J shed 8 bases, and the junction held 6 bases outside the gene matches. Looked up from germline, CDR1 is LNHDA and CDR2 is SQIVND (reference sequence). This CDR3 contains 12 residues.

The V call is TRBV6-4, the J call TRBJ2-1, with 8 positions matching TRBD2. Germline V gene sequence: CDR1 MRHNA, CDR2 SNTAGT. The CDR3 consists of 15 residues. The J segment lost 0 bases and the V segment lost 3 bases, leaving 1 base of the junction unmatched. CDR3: CASSEAGGSYNEQFF. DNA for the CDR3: TGTGCCAGCAGTGAGGCGGGGGGCTCCTACAATGAGCAGTTCTTC.

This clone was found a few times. In DNA, the CDR3 is TGTGCCAGCAGTGGGGGAGGACAGGGGGGCAATCAGCCCCAGCATTTT. This translates into CASSGGGQGGNQPQHF. The chain recombines TRBV2 with TRBJ1-5; 10 nucleotides agree with TRBD1. V dropped 4 bases and J dropped 2; count of bases not matched to a gene: 5. Germline V CDR1 and CDR2: SNHLY, FYNNEI. CDR3 length: 16 amino acids.

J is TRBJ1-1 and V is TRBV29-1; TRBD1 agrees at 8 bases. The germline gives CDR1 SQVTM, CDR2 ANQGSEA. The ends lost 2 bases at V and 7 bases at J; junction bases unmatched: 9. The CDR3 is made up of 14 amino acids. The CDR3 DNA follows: TGCAGCGTTGAAATTGGCAGGGGGCCGGGTGAAGCTTTCTTT. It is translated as CSVEIGRGPGEAFF.

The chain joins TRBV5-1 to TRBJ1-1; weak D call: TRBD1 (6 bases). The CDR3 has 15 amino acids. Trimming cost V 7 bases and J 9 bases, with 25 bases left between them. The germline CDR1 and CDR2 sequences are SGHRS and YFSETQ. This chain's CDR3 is CASRHETGMRGQAFF. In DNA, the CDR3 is TGCGCCAGCCGTCATGAGACAGGTATGCGGGGGCAAGCTTTCTTT.

CDR3 sequence: CAWSDPGAQYF. CDR3 nucleotides: TGTGCCTGGAGTGACCCCGGGGCGCAGTATTTT. The chain has TRBV30 and TRBJ2-3; TRBD2 is a possible D gene (5 bases). The CDR3 extends over 11 amino acids. The V gene's germline CDR1 is GTSNPN and CDR2 SVGIG (reference sequence). V was shortened by 1 base and J by 10 bases, with 9 bases between the two germline ends.

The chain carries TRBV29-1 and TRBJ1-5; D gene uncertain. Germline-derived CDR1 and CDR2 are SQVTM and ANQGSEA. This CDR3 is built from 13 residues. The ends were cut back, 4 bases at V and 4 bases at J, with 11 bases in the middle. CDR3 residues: CSVAPGMNQPQHF. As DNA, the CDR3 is TGCAGCGTTGCCCCCGGGATGAATCAGCCCCAGCATTTT.

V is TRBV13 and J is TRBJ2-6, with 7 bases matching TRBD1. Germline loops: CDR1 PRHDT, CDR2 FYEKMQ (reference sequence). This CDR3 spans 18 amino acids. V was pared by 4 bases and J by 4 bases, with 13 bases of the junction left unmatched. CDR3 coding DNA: TGTGCCAGCAGCTCCCGGGACAGTTCTCCTTGGGGGGCCAACGTCCTGACTTTC. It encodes CASSSRDSSPWGANVLTF.

The CDR3 DNA reads TGTGCCACCAGCGTTCCAGGGGGCTTGTACGAGCAGTACTTC. Translation: CATSVPGGLYEQYF. J is TRBJ2-7 and V is TRBV15, with TRBD1 identical over 8 bases. CDR1 and CDR2 (germline): LNHNV, YYDKDF (reference sequence). J gave up 4 bases and V 5 bases, and 7 bases lay outside the gene matches. The CDR3 consists of 14 residues.

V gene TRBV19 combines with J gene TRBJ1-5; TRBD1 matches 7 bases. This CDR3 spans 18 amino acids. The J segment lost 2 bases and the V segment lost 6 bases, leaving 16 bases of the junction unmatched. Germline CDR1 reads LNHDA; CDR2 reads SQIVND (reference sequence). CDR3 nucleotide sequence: TGTGCCAGTAGGGAAATATTTTACAGGGGCGTCGGCAATCAGCCCCAGCATTTT. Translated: CASREIFYRGVGNQPQHF.

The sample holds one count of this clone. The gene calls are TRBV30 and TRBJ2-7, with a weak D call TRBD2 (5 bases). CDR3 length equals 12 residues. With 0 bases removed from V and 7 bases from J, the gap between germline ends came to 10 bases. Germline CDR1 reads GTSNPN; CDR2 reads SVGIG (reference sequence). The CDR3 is CAWSVEGLEQYF. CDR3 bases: TGTGCCTGGAGTGTCGAGGGTCTGGAGCAGTACTTC.

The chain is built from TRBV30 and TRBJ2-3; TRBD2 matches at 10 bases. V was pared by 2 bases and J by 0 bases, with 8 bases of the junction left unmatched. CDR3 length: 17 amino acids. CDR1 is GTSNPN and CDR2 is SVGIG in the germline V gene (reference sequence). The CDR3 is CAWSIMGLAPSTDTQYF. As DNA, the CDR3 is TGTGCCTGGAGTATTATGGGACTAGCGCCCAGCACAGATACGCAGTATTTT.

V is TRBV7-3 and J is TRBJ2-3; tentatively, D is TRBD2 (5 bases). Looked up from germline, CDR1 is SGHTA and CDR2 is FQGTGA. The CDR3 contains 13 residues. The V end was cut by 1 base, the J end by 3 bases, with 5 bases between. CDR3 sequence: CASSLSGTDTQYF. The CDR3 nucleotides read TGTGCCAGCAGCTTAAGCGGGACAGATACGCAGTATTTT.

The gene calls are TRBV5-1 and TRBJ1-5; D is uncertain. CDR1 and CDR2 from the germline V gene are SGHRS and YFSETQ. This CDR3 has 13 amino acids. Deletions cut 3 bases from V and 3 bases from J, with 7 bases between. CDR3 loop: CASSSGLNQPQHF. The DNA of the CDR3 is TGCGCCAGCAGCTCCGGACTCAATCAGCCCCAGCATTTT.

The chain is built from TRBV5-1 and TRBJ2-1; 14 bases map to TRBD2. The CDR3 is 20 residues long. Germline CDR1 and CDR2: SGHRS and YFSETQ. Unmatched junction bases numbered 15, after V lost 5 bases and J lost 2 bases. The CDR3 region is CASSERHGLAGGFPYNEQFF. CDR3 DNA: TGCGCCAGCAGTGAAAGACACGGACTAGCGGGAGGATTCCCCTACAATGAGCAGTTCTTC.

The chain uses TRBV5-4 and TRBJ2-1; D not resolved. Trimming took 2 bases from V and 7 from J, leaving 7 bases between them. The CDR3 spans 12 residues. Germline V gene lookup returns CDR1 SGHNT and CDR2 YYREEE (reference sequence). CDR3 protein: CASSFSRNEQFF. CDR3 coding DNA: TGTGCCAGCAGCTTCAGCAGGAATGAGCAGTTCTTC.

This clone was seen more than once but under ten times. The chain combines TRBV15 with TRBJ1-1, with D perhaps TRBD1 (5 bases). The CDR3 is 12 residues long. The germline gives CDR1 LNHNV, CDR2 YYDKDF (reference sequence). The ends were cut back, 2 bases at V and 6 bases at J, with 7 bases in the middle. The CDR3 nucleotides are TGTGCCACCAGCAGACAGGGCCCTGAAGCTTTCTTT. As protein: CATSRQGPEAFF.

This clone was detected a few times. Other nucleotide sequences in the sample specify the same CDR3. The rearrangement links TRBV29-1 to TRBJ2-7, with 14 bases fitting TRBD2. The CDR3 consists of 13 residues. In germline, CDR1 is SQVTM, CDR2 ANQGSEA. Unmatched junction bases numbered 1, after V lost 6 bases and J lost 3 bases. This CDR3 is CSVGTSGSYEQYF. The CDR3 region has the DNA TGCAGCGTCGGGACTAGCGGGAGCTACGAGCAGTACTTC.

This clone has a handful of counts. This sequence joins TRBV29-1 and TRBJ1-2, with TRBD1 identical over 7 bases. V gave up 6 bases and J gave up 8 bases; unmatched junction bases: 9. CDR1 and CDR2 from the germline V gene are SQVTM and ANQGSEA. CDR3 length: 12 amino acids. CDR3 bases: TGCAGCGTAGGGGACAGAATTGACGGCTACACCTTC. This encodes CSVGDRIDGYTF.

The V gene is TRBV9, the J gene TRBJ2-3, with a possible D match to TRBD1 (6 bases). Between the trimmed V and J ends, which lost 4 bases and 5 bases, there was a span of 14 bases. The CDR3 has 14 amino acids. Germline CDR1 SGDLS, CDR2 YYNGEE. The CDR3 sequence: CASSPRSRGDTQYF. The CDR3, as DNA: TGTGCCAGCAGCCCCCGATCCAGGGGAGATACGCAGTATTTT. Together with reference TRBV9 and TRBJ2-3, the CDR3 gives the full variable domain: DSGVTQTPKHLITATGQRVTLRCSPRSGDLSVYWYQQSLDQGLQFLIQYYNGEERAKGNILERFSAQQFPDLHSELNLSSLELGDSALYFCASSPRSRGDTQYFGPGTRLTVL.